These T cell receptor beta chains were read from a single sample in a study of OX40 agonist ivuxolimab in advanced cancers. Method: immunoSEQ multiplex PCR; TCRdb's copy keeps in-frame clones and lacks some. The table has tens of thousands of clones, 80% to 85% seen once. Sequenced here: CD4+ or CD8+ T cells sorted from blood, sampled in a trial of the OX40 agonist ivuxolimab. These receptors were taken from an adult with an advanced solid tumor such as melanoma, head and neck, liver or kidney cancer. Both conserved end residues are part of each CDR3. The D gene is left open where the match is weak. Clone size, where shown, is once, few, many, or a class for clones that have expanded.

v_call,clone_size,j_call,d_call,cdr3_nt,cdr3_aa
TRBV11-2,.,TRBJ2-3,.,TGTGCCAGCAGGTTAGCAGTGGATACGCAGTATTTT,CASRLAVDTQYF
TRBV13,.,TRBJ2-1,.,TGTGCCAGCAGCTTAGGCCCTGGAAGGGGAGCTTTTACATTGAATGAGCAGTTCTTC,CASSLGPGRGAFTLNEQFF
TRBV6-5,once,TRBJ2-5,TRBD2,TGTGCCTGTCACGGGGGGATCCAAGAGACCCAGTACTTC,CACHGGIQETQYF
TRBV19,.,TRBJ1-2,TRBD1,TGTGCCAGTAGTGCAGCCGGGACAGCCAACTATGGCTACACCTTC,CASSAAGTANYGYTF
TRBV6-5,.,TRBJ2-2,.,TGTGCCAGCAGTTTCCGGGACAAAAACACCGGGGAGCTGTTTTTT,CASSFRDKNTGELFF
TRBV27,.,TRBJ1-5,TRBD1,TGTGCCAGCAGTGGCGGGACAGGCGCCAATCAGCCCCAGCATTTT,CASSGGTGANQPQHF
TRBV5-1,.,TRBJ2-1,TRBD1,TGCGCCAGCAGCTATACCCCCGGGACAGGGGGCGAAAGGGGTGAGCAGTTCTTC,CASSYTPGTGGERGEQFF
TRBV19,.,TRBJ1-1,TRBD1,TGTGCCAGTGTCGGACAGGGCAACACTGAAGCTTTCTTT,CASVGQGNTEAFF
TRBV6-5,.,TRBJ1-1,.,TGTGCCAGCAAAGTCAGCATGAACACTGAAGCTTTCTTT,CASKVSMNTEAFF
TRBV6-5,.,TRBJ2-3,.,TGTGCCAGCAGTTACCGGGGGGCATGGGCAGATACGCAGTATTTT,CASSYRGAWADTQYF